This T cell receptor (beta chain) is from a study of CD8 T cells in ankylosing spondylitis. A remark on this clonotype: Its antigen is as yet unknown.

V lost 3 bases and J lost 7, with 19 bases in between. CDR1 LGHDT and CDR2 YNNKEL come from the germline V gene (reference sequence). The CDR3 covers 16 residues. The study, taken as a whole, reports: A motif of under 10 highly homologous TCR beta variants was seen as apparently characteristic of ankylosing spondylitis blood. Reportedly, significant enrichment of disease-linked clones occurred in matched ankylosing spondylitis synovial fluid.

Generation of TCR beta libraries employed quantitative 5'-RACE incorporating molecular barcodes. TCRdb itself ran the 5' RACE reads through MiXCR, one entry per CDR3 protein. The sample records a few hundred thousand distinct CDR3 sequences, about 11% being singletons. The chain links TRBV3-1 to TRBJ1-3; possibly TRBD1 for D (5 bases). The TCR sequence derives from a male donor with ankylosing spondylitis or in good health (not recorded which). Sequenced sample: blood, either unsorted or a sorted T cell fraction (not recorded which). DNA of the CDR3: TGTGCCAGCAGCCAGCGACTGGGACTTCCGAGGAACACCATATATTTT. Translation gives CASSQRLGLPRNTIYF. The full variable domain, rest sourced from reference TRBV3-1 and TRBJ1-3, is DTAVSQTPKYLVTQMGNDKSIKCEQNLGHDTMYWYKQDSKKFLKIMFSYNNKELIINETVPNRFSPKSPDKAHLNLHINSLELGDSAVYFCASSQRLGLPRNTIYFGEGSWLTVV.